These 21 T cell receptor beta chains originate from one sample sequenced in a study of blood T cell repertoires in COVID-19. Assay used: immunoSEQ multiplex PCR; TCRdb lists only in-frame clones, some missing. The repertoire holds about 190,000 clones, with about nine tenths as singletons. Material: peripheral blood. These TCRs come from a man between 18 and 35 years old with active or convalescent COVID-19.

Notes on this clone: At the DNA level, this CDR3 is encoded by other sequences in the same sample as well. The J gene is TRBJ1-3, the V gene TRBV6-2 or TRBV6-3; weak D call: TRBD1 (5 bases). Germline-derived CDR1 and CDR2 are MNHEY and SVGEGT. V was cut by 2 bases and J by 4 bases, with 9 bases left in between. This CDR3 region has 14 residues. In DNA form, the CDR3 reads TGTGCCAGCAGTTACAGACAGCGCGGAAACACCATATATTTT. Protein sequence: CASSYRQRGNTIYF.

This rearrangement joins TRBV19 to TRBJ2-1, with 10 bases fitting TRBD2. The germline CDR1 and CDR2 sequences are LNHDA and SQIVND (reference sequence). This CDR3 contains 14 residues. V shed 7 bases, J shed 3 bases, and the junction held 3 bases outside the gene matches. In DNA form, the CDR3 reads TGTGCCAGTACCCCTAGCGGGGGCTACAATGAGCAGTTCTTC. Translating gives CASTPSGGYNEQFF. Full variable domain (outside the CDR3, taken from reference TRBV19 and TRBJ2-1): DGGITQSPKYLFRKEGQNVTLSCEQNLNHDAMYWYRQDPGQGLRLIYYSQIVNDFQKGDIAEGYSVSREKKESFPLTVTSAQKNPTAFYLCASTPSGGYNEQFFGPGTRLTVL.

CDR3 nucleotide sequence: TGTGCCAGTAGTACCACAGGGGCGGGGAGCGAGCAGTACTTC. This translates into CASSTTGAGSEQYF. The chain recombines TRBV19 with TRBJ2-7, with D perhaps matching TRBD1 (7 bases). The CDR3 sequence is 14 residues long. Between the trimmed V and J ends, which lost 4 bases and 6 bases, there was a span of 16 bases. Germline-derived CDR1 and CDR2 are LNHDA and SQIVND (reference sequence).

The J gene is TRBJ2-1, the V gene TRBV27; 11 bases align to TRBD1. CDR1 is MNHEY, CDR2 SMNVEV, per germline (reference sequence). The CDR3 loop spans 16 amino acids. Trimming took 5 bases from V and 0 from J; bases not matched to a gene: 3. CDR3 loop: CASSRDRGGSYNEQFF. CDR3 bases: TGTGCCAGCAGTCGGGACAGGGGGGGCTCCTACAATGAGCAGTTCTTC.

The rearrangement uses TRBV7-8 and TRBJ2-7, with 7 bases matching TRBD1. The V gene end was trimmed by 8 bases and the J gene end by 6 bases; junction bases not matched to a gene: 19. In germline, CDR1 is SGHVS, CDR2 FQNEAQ. This CDR3 comprises 16 residues. The CDR3 is CASQTTGFFSLAEQYF. DNA of the CDR3: TGTGCCAGCCAAACGACAGGGTTCTTTTCCCTCGCCGAGCAGTACTTC.

J is TRBJ2-7 and V is TRBV3-1 (or the pseudogene TRBV3-2); TRBD2 matches at 11 bases. CDR1 and CDR2 from the germline V gene are LGHDT and YNNKEL (reference sequence). The CDR3 is 15 amino acids. V was pared by 4 bases and J by 4 bases, with 6 bases of the junction left unmatched. The CDR3 region is CASSRRLAGGYEQYF. CDR3 nucleotide sequence: TGTGCCAGCAGCCGAAGGCTAGCGGGGGGATACGAGCAGTACTTC.

This chain uses TRBV12-3 or TRBV12-4 with TRBJ1-5; TRBD1 is a possible D gene (5 bases). This CDR3 is built from 13 residues. The V end was cut by 4 bases, the J end by 6 bases, with 10 bases between. The DNA for the CDR3 is TGTGCCAGCAGTTCAGACGGGGGTCAGCCCCAGCATTTT. Its translation is CASSSDGGQPQHF.

As DNA, the CDR3 is TGTGCCAGTAGTATAATGGGACTCAACCAAGAGACCCAGTACTTC. Its protein is CASSIMGLNQETQYF. V is TRBV19 and J is TRBJ2-5; tentative D call: TRBD2 (6 bases). With 2 bases removed from V and 0 bases from J, the gap between germline ends came to 10 bases. Germline assignment: CDR1 LNHDA and CDR2 SQIVND (reference sequence). This CDR3 is 15 amino acids long. The full variable domain, completed using reference TRBV19 and TRBJ2-5, is DGGITQSPKYLFRKEGQNVTLSCEQNLNHDAMYWYRQDPGQGLRLIYYSQIVNDFQKGDIAEGYSVSREKKESFPLTVTSAQKNPTAFYLCASSIMGLNQETQYFGPGTRLLVL.

A single count supports this clone. The rearrangement joins TRBV7-3 to TRBJ2-3; 13 nucleotides align to TRBD2. CDR3 size: 17 residues. Trimming at V came to 5 bases and at J to 6 bases, leaving 11 bases not matched to a gene. Germline V gene sequence: CDR1 SGHTA, CDR2 FQGTGA. CDR3 amino acids: CASSPHNSLAGGDTQYF. For the CDR3, the DNA is TGTGCCAGCAGCCCTCACAACTCACTAGCGGGAGGGGATACGCAGTATTTT.

The chain uses TRBV5-1 and TRBJ2-1; TRBD2 matches 10 bases. Germline V gene data show CDR1 as SGHRS and CDR2 as YFSETQ. The CDR3 spans 16 residues. J was trimmed by 6 bases and V by 4 bases; bases with no gene match: 10. The CDR3 nucleotides read TGCGCCAGCAGCACGTTAGCGGGAGGTCGAAGCAATGAGCAGTTCTTC. It encodes CASSTLAGGRSNEQFF. Full variable domain (outside the CDR3, taken from reference TRBV5-1 and TRBJ2-1): KAGVTQTPRYLIKTRGQQVTLSCSPISGHRSVSWYQQTPGQGLQFLFEYFSETQRNKGNFPGRFSGRQFSNSRSEMNVSTLELGDSALYLCASSTLAGGRSNEQFFGPGTRLTVL.

The gene calls are TRBV5-6 and TRBJ1-4; 8 bases fit TRBD1. Per germline, CDR1 SGHDT and CDR2 YYEEEE. J gave up 4 bases and V 3 bases, and 5 bases lay outside the gene matches. The CDR3 sequence is 15 residues long. CDR3 DNA: TGTGCCAGCAGCTGGGGGACAGGTTATAATGAAAAACTGTTTTTT. It specifies CASSWGTGYNEKLFF.

V usage is TRBV5-4 and J usage is TRBJ2-2; possibly TRBD2 for D (5 bases). The CDR3 contains 16 residues. Germline V CDR1 and CDR2: SGHNT, YYREEE (reference sequence). Trimming left V 3 bases short and J 4 bases short, with 16 bases between. As DNA, the CDR3 is TGTGCCAGCAGCTGGCGGGCCGGGGTTGGCACCGGGGAGCTGTTTTTT. Amino acids: CASSWRAGVGTGELFF.

The chain links TRBV11-2 to TRBJ2-1, with 7 bases aligning to TRBD2. CDR1 and CDR2 from the germline V gene are SGHAT and FQNNGV. The CDR3 totals 15 residues. With V trimmed by 2 bases and J by 0 bases, 1 base remained unmatched. CDR3 loop: CASSLQRGSYNEQFF. In nucleotides, the CDR3 is TGTGCCAGCAGCTTACAGCGGGGCTCCTACAATGAGCAGTTCTTC.

The rearrangement uses TRBV19 and TRBJ2-3; D is unclear. V was clipped by 0 bases and J by 2 bases, with 9 bases between them. Germline V gene sequence: CDR1 LNHDA, CDR2 SQIVND (reference sequence). The CDR3 has 15 residues. The CDR3 reads CASSIDLINTDTQYF. In DNA form, the CDR3 reads TGTGCCAGTAGTATAGATCTAATTAACACAGATACGCAGTATTTT.

This rearrangement joins TRBV25-1 to TRBJ1-2, with D tentatively TRBD1 (6 bases). Germline CDR1 MGHDK, CDR2 SYGVNS. Trimming shortened V by 7 bases and J by 4 bases, and 13 bases separated the two germline ends. This CDR3 has 13 amino acids. CDR3 DNA: TGTGCCAGCACACCGGGGGGGCCCTATGGCTACACCTTC. This encodes CASTPGGPYGYTF.

This clone came up many times. The chain recombines TRBV7-3 with TRBJ1-1; 8 positions agree with TRBD1. CDR1 SGHTA and CDR2 FQGTGA come from the germline V gene. This CDR3 is 16 amino acids long. The ends lost 5 bases at V and 4 bases at J; junction bases unmatched: 12. CDR3 nucleotide sequence: TGTGCCAGCAGCCGAGGGAAGACAGGGGAGGTCACTGAAGCTTTCTTT. Translated: CASSRGKTGEVTEAFF.

V usage is TRBV7-2 and J usage is TRBJ1-1; TRBD1 agrees at 7 bases. After removal of 3 bases from V and 4 bases from J, the junction contained 2 bases not matched to a gene. The CDR3 length is 13 residues. Looked up from germline, CDR1 is SGHTA and CDR2 is FQGNSA. CDR3 residues: CASSFQGGTEAFF. The CDR3 nucleotides are TGTGCCAGCAGCTTTCAGGGGGGCACTGAAGCTTTCTTT.

This sequence joins TRBV6-5 and TRBJ1-4; D unresolved. The germline V and J ends were trimmed by 6 bases and 3 bases, with 11 bases remaining between them. The CDR3 spans 14 residues. Germline V gene data show CDR1 as MNHEY and CDR2 as SVGAGI. DNA of the CDR3: TGTGCCAGCAGGGCAGGAATTTCTAATGAAAAACTGTTTTTT. It specifies CASRAGISNEKLFF.

This clone appeared once. The chain has TRBV27 and TRBJ1-6; TRBD1 aligns across 7 bases. CDR1 and CDR2 (germline): MNHEY, SMNVEV (reference sequence). V lost 4 bases and J lost 8; bases outside the gene matches: 11. The CDR3 consists of 16 residues. This CDR3 is CASSSLKTGSYSPLHF. The CDR3 bases are TGTGCCAGCAGTTCGCTAAAGACAGGGAGTTATTCACCCCTCCACTTT.

The table lists this clone with a few counts. The V and J genes are TRBV28 and TRBJ1-3; D not certain. Germline V lookup: CDR1 MDHEN, CDR2 SYDVKM. V lost 5 bases to trimming and J lost 0 bases, with 17 bases between them. The CDR3 is 17 residues long. The DNA for the CDR3 is TGTGCCAGCAGTGATATAACAACACTAAGCTCTGGAAACACCATATATTTT. Its translation: CASSDITTLSSGNTIYF.

V usage is TRBV5-1 and J usage is TRBJ2-3; TRBD1 matches at 11 bases. The CDR3 has 14 residues. In germline, CDR1 is SGHRS, CDR2 YFSETQ. Trimming took 4 bases from V and 2 from J; bases not matched to a gene: 0. CDR3 protein: CASSGQGATDTQYF. The DNA of the CDR3 is TGCGCCAGCAGCGGACAGGGGGCCACAGATACGCAGTATTTT.